Presented here are 6 T cell receptor beta chains from one specimen sequenced in a study of cytomegalovirus exposure and HLA in healthy donors. A multiplex PCR was run with 60 Vbeta primers and 13 Jbeta primers. Sequenced by immunoSEQ multiplex PCR; TCRdb stores in-frame clones only, minus some. The sample holds roughly 100,000 clones; around 74% are singletons and the top ten take approximately 6.4%. The sequencing input was PBMCs. These TCRs come from a man aged 40-49 years in good health and CMV-seropositive.

This clone turned up a few times. This chain joins TRBV5-1 and TRBJ2-1; 10 bases match TRBD2. The CDR3 is 15 residues long. V was pared by 1 base and J by 5 bases, with 3 bases of the junction left unmatched. Looked up from germline, CDR1 is SGHRS and CDR2 is YFSETQ. The CDR3 DNA reads as TGCGCCAGCAGCTTGTCTAGCGGGGGTGACAATGAGCAGTTCTTC. Translated: CASSLSSGGDNEQFF. Combining the CDR3 with reference TRBV5-1 and TRBJ2-1 gives the whole variable domain KAGVTQTPRYLIKTRGQQVTLSCSPISGHRSVSWYQQTPGQGLQFLFEYFSETQRNKGNFPGRFSGRQFSNSRSEMNVSTLELGDSALYLCASSLSSGGDNEQFFGPGTRLTVL.

For the CDR3, the DNA is TGCGCCAGCAGTGATCTTAACAGGGGTAACACTGAAGCTTTCTTT. As protein: CASSDLNRGNTEAFF. The chain uses TRBV10-2 and TRBJ1-1; 7 nucleotides align to TRBD1. CDR1 and CDR2 (germline): WSHSY, SAAADI. The ends lost 3 bases at V and 2 bases at J; junction bases unmatched: 6. CDR3 length equals 15 residues.

V usage is TRBV5-1 and J usage is TRBJ1-1; D is perhaps TRBD1 (5 bases). The CDR3 has 15 residues. The germline V gene has CDR1 SGHRS and CDR2 YFSETQ. V was trimmed by 8 bases and J by 4 bases, leaving 21 bases between them. The CDR3 DNA sequence: TGCGCCAGTTCCAGGGAAAATCAAGTAGGCACTGAAGCTTTCTTT. It specifies CASSRENQVGTEAFF. Full variable domain (remainder filled in from reference TRBV5-1 and TRBJ1-1): KAGVTQTPRYLIKTRGQQVTLSCSPISGHRSVSWYQQTPGQGLQFLFEYFSETQRNKGNFPGRFSGRQFSNSRSEMNVSTLELGDSALYLCASSRENQVGTEAFFGQGTRLTVV.

The rearrangement joins TRBV2 to TRBJ1-2, with 8 bases fitting TRBD1. The V gene end was trimmed by 4 bases and the J gene end by 6 bases; junction bases not matched to a gene: 10. Per the germline V gene, CDR1 is SNHLY and CDR2 is FYNNEI. This CDR3 has 15 residues. In DNA form, the CDR3 reads TGTGCCAGCAGTGCCCTCGGACAGGGTCTAGATGGCTACACCTTC. Translation gives CASSALGQGLDGYTF.

The V and J genes are TRBV5-4 and TRBJ1-2; D uncertain. V gave up 2 bases and J gave up 4 bases, with 9 bases separating them. CDR3 length equals 13 residues. The germline V gene has CDR1 SGHNT and CDR2 YYREEE (reference sequence). For the CDR3, the DNA is TGTGCCAGCAGCTTAGTTGGCAGCTATGGCTACACCTTC. It encodes CASSLVGSYGYTF.

The chain uses TRBV7-6 and TRBJ2-5; D possibly corresponds to TRBD2 (5 bases). The germline gives CDR1 SGHVS, CDR2 FNYEAQ. V lost 5 bases and J 5 bases, leaving 30 bases between the germline ends. The CDR3 is made up of 19 amino acids. CDR3 residues: CASSGMGVNGVQLLETQYF. In nucleotides, the CDR3 is TGTGCCAGCAGCGGGATGGGCGTTAACGGGGTCCAATTGCTGGAGACCCAGTACTTC.